Presented here are 29 T cell receptor beta chains from one specimen sequenced in a study of shared clonotypes between healthy human individuals. The method was immunoSEQ multiplex PCR; TCRdb's version includes in-frame clones alone and lacks a portion of them. This sample carries some 1 million clones, around 76% of them seen once, and the ten largest clones take approximately 1.5%. Sequenced: memory CD4+ T cells sorted from blood. Subset reported: CD45RA-negative fraction. Receptor source: a man aged 18 to 35 in good health.

Only a few counts were recorded for this clone. The chain has TRBV27 and TRBJ2-7; D may match TRBD1 or TRBD2 (5 bases each). The CDR3 extends over 15 amino acids. Germline assignment: CDR1 MNHEY and CDR2 SMNVEV (reference sequence). The V and J ends lost 5 bases and 5 bases respectively, with 19 bases between them. CDR3 protein: CASSLRDPRSHEQYF. The CDR3 DNA follows: TGTGCCAGCAGTCTTCGGGACCCAAGGTCCCACGAGCAGTACTTC.

The chain carries TRBV7-2 and TRBJ2-2; D unclear. Germline V CDR1 and CDR2: SGHTA, FQGNSA. V shed 1 base and J shed 6 bases, with 9 bases lying between them. This CDR3 contains 14 residues. CDR3 sequence (DNA): TGTGCCAGCAGCTTAGGGCTCCTCCCCGGGGAGCTGTTTTTT. Amino acid sequence: CASSLGLLPGELFF.

The table lists this clone with a few counts. The chain carries TRBV7-9 and TRBJ2-2; D gene ambiguous. The CDR3 has 14 residues. Germline V gives CDR1 SEHNR, CDR2 FQNEAQ (reference sequence). Trimming removed 5 bases from V and 4 bases from J, with 11 bases in between. CDR3 bases: TGTGCCAGCAGCCCCCGGAGCCTCACCGGGGAGCTGTTTTTT. This gives the protein CASSPRSLTGELFF.

The chain joins TRBV7-2 to TRBJ2-1; the D call may be TRBD1 or TRBD2 (5 bases each). V lost 4 bases and J 9 bases, leaving 19 bases between the germline ends. Looked up from germline, CDR1 is SGHTA and CDR2 is FQGNSA. There are 15 residues in the CDR3. The CDR3 DNA reads as TGTGCCAGCAGCTCGGACTTTGGGACGGATACTGAGCAGTTCTTC. Translating it yields CASSSDFGTDTEQFF.

This clone was detected once. The chain recombines TRBV7-2 with TRBJ2-3; D is perhaps TRBD1 (6 bases). V lost 1 base, J lost 1 base, and 12 bases lay in between. The germline gives CDR1 SGHTA, CDR2 FQGNSA. The length of the CDR3 is 16 residues. CDR3 sequence: CASSLGPRGGTDTQYF. The CDR3 nucleotides are TGTGCCAGCAGCTTAGGACCCAGGGGAGGCACAGATACGCAGTATTTT.

J is TRBJ2-5 and V is TRBV2; 7 bases map to TRBD2. V trimming: 3 bases; J trimming: 2 bases; junction bases outside the gene matches: 3. CDR1 and CDR2 (germline): SNHLY, FYNNEI. There are 14 residues in the CDR3. In DNA form, the CDR3 reads TGTGCCAGCAGTGAGCGGGAGAGGCAAGAGACCCAGTACTTC. Translating gives CASSERERQETQYF.

The chain uses TRBV2 and TRBJ1-5; a weak D match, TRBD1 (6 bases). Per germline, CDR1 SNHLY and CDR2 FYNNEI. Trimming took off 2 bases at V and 9 bases at J, with 17 bases between the two ends. This CDR3 contains 15 residues. Here the CDR3 reads CASSESQAGVRPQHF. CDR3 DNA: TGTGCCAGCAGTGAATCTCAGGCAGGGGTGAGGCCCCAGCATTTT.

The V gene is TRBV5-4, the J gene TRBJ1-1; D remains ambiguous. This CDR3 region has 13 residues. Germline V lookup: CDR1 SGHNT, CDR2 YYREEE (reference sequence). V lost 7 bases to trimming and J lost 0 bases, with 10 bases between them. CDR3 region: CASGRSMNTEAFF. The CDR3 DNA reads as TGTGCCAGCGGAAGGAGTATGAACACTGAAGCTTTCTTT.

V is TRBV2 and J is TRBJ2-7; 8 bases are shared with TRBD1. The CDR3 length is 13 residues. Germline assignment: CDR1 SNHLY and CDR2 FYNNEI. Germline trimming cut 4 bases from V and 6 bases from J; bases unmatched to any gene: 5. The CDR3: CASSAGGAGEQYF. The CDR3 DNA reads TGTGCCAGCAGTGCAGGGGGCGCGGGCGAGCAGTACTTC.

The chain carries TRBV27 and TRBJ2-5; possibly TRBD2 for D (7 bases). The germline CDR1 and CDR2 sequences are MNHEY and SMNVEV (reference sequence). Trimming cost V 5 bases and J 7 bases, with 20 bases left between them. The CDR3 is 15 residues long. CDR3: CASSPLLAGATTQYF. In nucleotides, the CDR3 is TGTGCCAGCAGTCCCTTACTGGCGGGGGCGACGACCCAGTACTTC.

The V call is TRBV7-6, the J call TRBJ2-5, with 8 bases matching TRBD2. Per the germline V gene, CDR1 is SGHVS and CDR2 is FNYEAQ. With V trimmed by 1 base and J by 2 bases, 3 bases remained unmatched. The CDR3 totals 15 residues. The CDR3 DNA reads as TGTGCCAGCAGCTTAGGACTAGCGCCGCAAGAGACCCAGTACTTC. Protein: CASSLGLAPQETQYF. The whole variable domain, remainder taken from reference TRBV7-6 and TRBJ2-5, is GAGVSQSPRYKVTKRGQDVALRCDPISGHVSLYWYRQALGQGPEFLTYFNYEAQQDKSGLPNDRFSAERPEGSISTLTIQRTEQRDSAMYRCASSLGLAPQETQYFGPGTRLLVL.

The chain's CDR3 is CASSFGRSTDTQYF. The CDR3 DNA is TGTGCCAGCAGCTTTGGCAGGAGCACAGATACGCAGTATTTT. This chain connects TRBV11-1 to TRBJ2-3; no clear D gene. V dropped 3 bases and J dropped 0 bases, with 7 bases sitting between them. Germline V gives CDR1 SGHAT, CDR2 FQDESV (reference sequence). The CDR3 has 14 amino acids.

In DNA, the CDR3 is TGTGCCAGCAGCCCGGGGGGTTCATCCACAGATACGCAGTATTTT. It encodes CASSPGGSSTDTQYF. V and J are TRBV11-3 and TRBJ2-3; 7 bases align to TRBD2. Trimming removed 5 bases from V and 2 bases from J; junction bases left unmatched: 7. Germline values: CDR1 SGHNT, CDR2 YENEEA. The CDR3 has 15 amino acids. The variable domain in full, with the rest retrieved from reference TRBV11-3 and TRBJ2-3, is EAGVVQSPRYKIIEKKQPVAFWCNPISGHNTLYWYLQNLGQGPELLIRYENEEAVDDSQLPKDRFSAERLKGVDSTLKIQPAELGDSAVYLCASSPGGSSTDTQYFGPGTRLTVL.

This clone was picked up a small number of times. J is TRBJ1-5 and V is TRBV19; no definite D call. The CDR3 is 16 amino acids. V dropped 5 bases and J dropped 2 bases, with 16 bases sitting between them. Germline values: CDR1 LNHDA, CDR2 SQIVND (reference sequence). The CDR3 DNA reads TGTGCCAGTAGTGTACTCGGGGTGAGAGGCAATCAGCCCCAGCATTTT. Translation: CASSVLGVRGNQPQHF.

The chain carries TRBV7-8 and TRBJ2-2; D may be TRBD2 (6 bases). Germline lookup yields CDR1 SGHVS and CDR2 FQNEAQ. This CDR3 has 16 residues. V lost 3 bases, J lost 4 bases, and 15 bases lay in between. Here the CDR3 DNA reads TGTGCCAGCAGCTTGTTGCGCGGAGGGGCCACCGGGGAGCTGTTTTTT. This sequence encodes CASSLLRGGATGELFF.

The sample holds one count of this clone. The chain recombines TRBV7-2 with TRBJ2-3; 9 bases are shared with TRBD2. The junction had 2 bases not matched to a gene; V was cut back by 1 base and J by 0 bases. There are 16 residues in the CDR3. Germline assignment: CDR1 SGHTA and CDR2 FQGNSA. CDR3 loop: CASSLVLAGSTDTQYF. DNA for the CDR3: TGTGCCAGCAGCTTAGTCCTAGCGGGAAGCACAGATACGCAGTATTTT.

This clone has a handful of counts. The rearrangement links TRBV30 to TRBJ1-6; no clear D gene. Germline V lookup: CDR1 GTSNPN, CDR2 SVGIG (reference sequence). Between the trimmed V and J ends, which lost 7 bases and 6 bases, there was a span of 10 bases. This CDR3 comprises 12 residues. CDR3 DNA sequence: TGTGCCTCTGACGCCCGTAATTCACCCCTCCACTTT. This gives the protein CASDARNSPLHF.

This chain uses TRBV2 with TRBJ2-2; the match to TRBD2 covers 9 bases. The CDR3 length is 14 residues. The junction had 3 bases not matched to a gene; V was cut back by 6 bases and J by 4 bases. Per the germline V gene, CDR1 is SNHLY and CDR2 is FYNNEI. The CDR3 protein is CASRDSGSTGELFF. The CDR3 coding sequence is TGTGCCAGCAGGGATAGCGGGAGCACCGGGGAGCTGTTTTTT.

CDR3 sequence reads: CSVVQGYGYTF. CDR3 sequence (DNA): TGCAGCGTTGTGCAGGGGTATGGCTACACCTTC. This chain uses TRBV29-1 with TRBJ1-2, with a possible D match to TRBD1 (6 bases). V was pared by 4 bases and J by 5 bases, with 8 bases between. This CDR3 region has 11 residues. Germline V gene data show CDR1 as SQVTM and CDR2 as ANQGSEA. Full variable domain (remainder filled in from reference TRBV29-1 and TRBJ1-2): SAVISQKPSRDICQRGTSLTIQCQVDSQVTMMFWYRQQPGQSLTLIATANQGSEATYESGFVIDKFPISRPNLTFSTLTVSNMSPEDSSIYLCSVVQGYGYTFGSGTRLTVV.

This sequence joins TRBV2 and TRBJ2-2; TRBD1 agrees at 8 bases. Germline V lookup: CDR1 SNHLY, CDR2 FYNNEI. V lost 6 bases, J lost 4 bases, and 7 bases stayed unmatched. The length of the CDR3 is 15 residues. DNA for the CDR3: TGTGCCAGCAGGGACAGGGATATTTCCACCGGGGAGCTGTTTTTT. Protein: CASRDRDISTGELFF.

Here the CDR3 reads CASSLGGLAGRNEQFF. In nucleotides, the CDR3 is TGTGCCAGCAGCTTAGGAGGACTAGCGGGAAGGAATGAGCAGTTCTTC. V and J are TRBV7-2 and TRBJ2-1, with 12 positions matching TRBD2. V shed 1 base and J 7 bases; nucleotides not matched to a gene: 5. Germline CDR1 and CDR2: SGHTA and FQGNSA. This CDR3 comprises 16 residues. Complete variable domain (other parts from reference TRBV7-2 and TRBJ2-1): GAGVSQSPSNKVTEKGKDVELRCDPISGHTALYWYRQSLGQGLEFLIYFQGNSAPDKSGLPSDRFSAERTGGSVSTLTIQRTQQEDSAVYLCASSLGGLAGRNEQFFGPGTRLTVL.

This sequence joins TRBV30 and TRBJ1-3, with D uncertain. Germline V lookup: CDR1 GTSNPN, CDR2 SVGIG (reference sequence). The CDR3 sequence is 15 residues long. V lost 3 bases and J 4 bases, leaving 16 bases between the germline ends. Here the CDR3 reads CAWRGPSLSGNTIYF. The CDR3 DNA reads as TGTGCCTGGAGAGGACCGTCGCTCTCCGGAAACACCATATATTTT. The complete variable domain, with remaining parts taken from reference TRBV30 and TRBJ1-3, reads SQTIHQWPATLVQPVGSPLSLECTVEGTSNPNLYWYRQAAGRGLQLLFYSVGIGQISSEVPQNLSASRPQDRQFILSSKKLLLSDSGFYLCAWRGPSLSGNTIYFGEGSWLTVV.

Turning to this clone: Since a much larger clone is just one base distant, this may be a read error. This chain uses TRBV5-6 with TRBJ1-1, with a tentative D call TRBD1 (5 bases). This CDR3 comprises 14 residues. Germline loops: CDR1 SGHDT, CDR2 YYEEEE. DNA of the CDR3: TGTGCCAGCAGCTGGGGGGATAGGAACACTGAAGCTCTCTTT. As protein: CASSWGDRNTEALF.

The chain employs TRBV5-1 and TRBJ1-1; tentative D call: TRBD1 (5 bases). The CDR3 is 15 residues long. CDR1 and CDR2 (germline): SGHRS, YFSETQ. Trimming stripped 3 bases from V and 6 bases from J, with 18 bases between. The DNA of the CDR3 is TGCGCCAGCAGCTCAAACCGGGGGGATCGAGCTGAAGCTTTCTTT. This codes for CASSSNRGDRAEAFF.

This sequence joins TRBV20-1 and TRBJ2-3; D remains ambiguous. The CDR3 sequence is 11 residues long. Looked up from germline, CDR1 is DFQATT and CDR2 is SNEGSKA (reference sequence). Trimming shortened V by 3 bases and J by 6 bases, and 7 bases separated the two germline ends. Written as DNA, the CDR3 is TGCAGTGCTAGTAGGGTGGATACGCAGTATTTT. Translation: CSASRVDTQYF.

J is TRBJ2-5 and V is TRBV4-1; TRBD2 might be the D (5 bases). Trimming left V 4 bases short and J 1 base short, with 13 bases between. The germline V gene encodes CDR1 MGHRA and CDR2 YSYEKL. The CDR3 contains 15 residues. The CDR3 nucleotides are TGCGCCAGCAGCCGGGCGGGCCTCACCCAAGAGACCCAGTACTTC. Translated: CASSRAGLTQETQYF.

The genes are TRBV2 and TRBJ2-1; D is unclear. Trimming took 6 bases from V and 8 from J, leaving 11 bases between them. The CDR3 consists of 12 residues. Germline CDR1 is SNHLY and CDR2 is FYNNEI. Here the CDR3 DNA reads TGTGCCAGCAGAAAGGGTTTCGATGAGCAGTTCTTC. Residues: CASRKGFDEQFF.

The chain carries TRBV9 and TRBJ1-4; no firm D call. This CDR3 comprises 15 residues. V dropped 2 bases and J dropped 8 bases, with 16 bases sitting between them. Germline V lookup: CDR1 SGDLS, CDR2 YYNGEE. CDR3 DNA sequence: TGTGCCAGCAGCGTGGCCGGCTGGACGGAAGAAAAACTGTTTTTT. Protein sequence: CASSVAGWTEEKLFF. Full variable domain (rest looked up from reference TRBV9 and TRBJ1-4): DSGVTQTPKHLITATGQRVTLRCSPRSGDLSVYWYQQSLDQGLQFLIQYYNGEERAKGNILERFSAQQFPDLHSELNLSSLELGDSALYFCASSVAGWTEEKLFFGSGTQLSVL.

This chain connects TRBV29-1 to TRBJ2-1, with D tentatively TRBD1 or TRBD2 (5 bases each). Germline loops: CDR1 SQVTM, CDR2 ANQGSEA. The CDR3 spans 16 residues. Trimming shortened V by 4 bases and J by 6 bases, and 22 bases separated the two germline ends. CDR3: CSVGLRAPGASNEQFF. The CDR3 DNA reads as TGCAGCGTTGGGTTGAGGGCCCCCGGGGCCTCCAATGAGCAGTTCTTC.